This T cell receptor beta chain was sequenced during a study of T cells after yellow fever vaccination. Study details: In the case of low-cell-number fractions, SMART-Seq v4 Ultra Low Input was used for preparation.

The CDR3 loop spans 15 amino acids. Per germline, CDR1 SGDLS and CDR2 YYNGEE. The J segment lost 5 bases and the V segment lost 4 bases, leaving 9 bases of the junction unmatched. This clonotype was seen at least ten times. Its antigen is unknown. Study results and limitations: The secondary T-cell response peaked on day 5, not day 15, but was weaker.

TCRdb re-called the 5' RACE reads through MiXCR, storing one row per CDR3 protein. The data show roughly 49,000 distinct CDR3 sequences, approximately 7% seen once. The clonotype originates from a man aged 18-30 years who received the YFV17D yellow fever vaccine. Sequencing used CD8+ T cells sorted from PBMCs, obtained more than 13 days after the first yellow fever vaccination. The rearrangement links TRBV9 to TRBJ2-1; 7 bases fit TRBD1. The CDR3 DNA reads as TGTGCCAGCAGCCCGCTAGGGGGCCGAAACAATGAGCAGTTCTTC. This translates into CASSPLGGRNNEQFF.